This TCR beta chain was sequenced during a study of T-cell reconstitution after alpha-beta-depleted transplantation in children. Study observations and caveats: Where alpha-beta T cells came from about two months after transplant was reportedly several hundred expanded graft clones. It was newly produced T cells that mostly accounted for T-cell counts and diversity one year after transplant. Surviving recipient cells, namely T cells and thymic progenitors, were the source of high day-60 TCRbeta diversity in some patients.

This CDR3 is built from 15 residues. V lost 1 base and J lost 10; bases outside the gene matches: 5. Germline V gene data show CDR1 as SGHDN and CDR2 as FVKESK. Preparation of the TCRbeta library used unique molecular identifiers. TCRdb redid the calling of the PCR reads with MiXCR, one entry per CDR3 protein. The table lists 120,000 to 150,000 distinct CDR3 sequences, more than 8% of them singletons. A remark on this clonotype: The target antigen is unknown.

The sequencing here drew on PBMCs, mostly from graft donor cells, taken 180 days after TCRalphabeta/CD19-depleted stem cell transplant. The chain couples TRBV14 to TRBJ1-6; 9 bases match TRBD1. This clonotype originated in a female patient between 2 and 15 years old who had a stem cell transplant for congenital amegakaryocytic thrombocytopenia, so the T cells may come from the graft donor. This chain's CDR3 is CASSQGQGVGSPLHF. The CDR3 DNA is TGTGCCAGCAGCCAAGGACAGGGGGTTGGGTCACCCCTCCACTTT.